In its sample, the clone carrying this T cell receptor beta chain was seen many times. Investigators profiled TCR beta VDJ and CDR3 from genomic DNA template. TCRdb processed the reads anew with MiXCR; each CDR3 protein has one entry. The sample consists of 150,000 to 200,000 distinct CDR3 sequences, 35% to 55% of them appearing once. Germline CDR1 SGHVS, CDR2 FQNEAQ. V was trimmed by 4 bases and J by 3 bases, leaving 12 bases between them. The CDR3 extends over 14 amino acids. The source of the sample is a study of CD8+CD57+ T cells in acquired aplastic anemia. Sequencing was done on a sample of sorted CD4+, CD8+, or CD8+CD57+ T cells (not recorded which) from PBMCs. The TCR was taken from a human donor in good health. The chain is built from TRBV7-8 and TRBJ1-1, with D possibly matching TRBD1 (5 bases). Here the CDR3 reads CASSSGRLDTEAFF. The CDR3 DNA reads TGTGCCAGCAGCTCAGGGAGATTGGACACTGAAGCTTTCTTT.